This entry is about one TCR beta chain. The antigen remains unidentified. TCRdb re-called clones via MiXCR from the PCR reads. The sample records about 38,000 clones, around 27% being singletons. The V gene's germline CDR1 is KGHDR and CDR2 SFDVKD. Between the trimmed V and J ends, which lost 7 bases and 2 bases, there was a span of 10 bases. The length of the CDR3 is 13 residues. This sample was included in a study of metastatic and nonmetastatic thyroid tumors. Overall study results and limits: As reported, TCR beta diversity in blood and tumor was significantly higher in malignant thyroid tumors than in benign nodules.

Patients were all untreated before their thyroid surgery. The specimen sequenced was blood. This chain links TRBV24-1 with TRBJ2-5, with D perhaps matching TRBD1 or TRBD2 (6 bases each). The clonotype was recovered from a male donor with papillary thyroid cancer or a benign thyroid nodule (not recorded which). Some clones in this sample may be carry-over from other donors' samples. The CDR3 region is CATSQGTQETQYF. CDR3 sequence (DNA): TGTGCCACCAGCCAGGGGACTCAAGAGACCCAGTACTTC.